Listed below are T cell receptor beta chains from one sample, sequenced in a study of T cells after yellow fever vaccination. TCRdb ran MiXCR on the 5' RACE reads and lists one entry per CDR3 protein. This sample has 200,000 or so distinct CDR3 sequences; approximately 6.7% occur once, and the top ten carry 1% to 1.2%. The sample consisted of CD4+ T cells sorted from PBMCs, taken on the day of the yellow fever booster vaccination. The receptors originated from a young man who received the YFV17D yellow fever vaccine. The CDR3 runs from the conserved cysteine through the conserved F or W. Fields, in order: J gene, V gene, D gene, CDR3 length, clone size, CDR3 protein, CDR3 DNA. The D gene is left open where the match is weak. Rows give clone size only sometimes, using once, few, many, or a class for an expanded clone.

J: TRBJ2-3
V: TRBV29-1
D: TRBD2
length: 16
size: many
CDR3: CSVGRGKRGSTDTQYF
DNA: TGCAGCGTCGGACGGGGGAAGCGGGGAAGCACAGATACGCAGTATTTT

J: TRBJ1-6
V: TRBV12-3/TRBV12-4
D: .
length: 19
size: .
CDR3: CASSLRVLLGRQKNSPLHF
DNA: TGTGCCAGCAGTTTAAGGGTCTTGCTGGGAAGACAGAAGAATTCACCCCTCCACTTT

J: TRBJ2-5
V: TRBV24-1
D: TRBD2
length: 15
size: few
CDR3: CATSDSTSGGETQYF
DNA: TGTGCCACCAGTGATTCGACTAGCGGGGGAGAGACCCAGTACTTC

J: TRBJ2-5
V: TRBV27
D: .
length: 13
size: few
CDR3: CASSFSIGETQYF
DNA: TGTGCCAGCAGTTTTTCCATCGGGGAGACCCAGTACTTC

J: TRBJ2-1
V: TRBV20-1
D: TRBD2
length: 18
size: .
CDR3: CSASSLAGGISSYNEQFF
DNA: TGCAGTGCTAGTAGCTTAGCGGGAGGCATCAGCTCCTACAATGAGCAGTTCTTC

J: TRBJ1-4
V: TRBV7-2
D: TRBD1
length: 17
size: few
CDR3: CASSGREATGGYEKLFF
DNA: TGTGCCAGCAGCGGCCGAGAAGCGACAGGGGGCTATGAAAAACTGTTTTTT

J: TRBJ2-7
V: TRBV12-3/TRBV12-4
D: .
length: 13
size: few
CDR3: CASSLGDQYEQYF
DNA: TGTGCCAGCAGTTTAGGGGACCAATACGAGCAGTACTTC

J: TRBJ2-3
V: TRBV7-9
D: .
length: 16
size: .
CDR3: CASSFDRDLYTDTQYF
DNA: TGTGCCAGCAGCTTCGACCGGGACCTCTACACAGATACGCAGTATTTT

J: TRBJ2-4
V: TRBV12-3/TRBV12-4
D: .
length: 13
size: few
CDR3: CASSPIGGGRQYF
DNA: TGTGCCAGCAGTCCCATTGGGGGGGGGCGGCAGTACTTC

J: TRBJ1-1
V: TRBV7-8
D: .
length: 16
size: few
CDR3: CASSLAPQVRNTEAFF
DNA: TGTGCCAGCAGCTTAGCCCCACAGGTTAGGAACACTGAAGCTTTCTTT

J: TRBJ2-3
V: TRBV6-5
D: .
length: 15
size: few
CDR3: CASSLTGLHTDTQYF
DNA: TGTGCCAGCAGTTTAACGGGACTCCACACAGATACGCAGTATTTT

J: TRBJ1-5
V: TRBV20-1
D: TRBD1
length: 14
size: .
CDR3: CSARVGQGNQPQHF
DNA: TGCAGTGCTAGAGTGGGACAGGGAAATCAGCCCCAGCATTTT

J: TRBJ2-7
V: TRBV7-8
D: TRBD2
length: 14
size: .
CDR3: CASSLDERGGEQYF
DNA: TGTGCCAGCAGCTTAGACGAGCGGGGGGGGGAGCAGTACTTC

J: TRBJ1-2
V: TRBV7-9
D: TRBD1
length: 15
size: few
CDR3: CASSGQGTTYYGYTF
DNA: TGTGCCAGCAGCGGACAGGGGACCACGTACTATGGCTACACCTTC

J: TRBJ2-5
V: TRBV7-7
D: TRBD1
length: 14
size: many
CDR3: CASSSDRGLETQYF
DNA: TGTGCCAGCAGCTCGGACAGGGGGCTGGAGACCCAGTACTTC

J: TRBJ2-1
V: TRBV7-2
D: .
length: 14
size: many
CDR3: CASSLVGRSNEQFF
DNA: TGTGCCAGCAGCTTAGTCGGTCGCTCCAATGAGCAGTTCTTC

J: TRBJ2-1
V: TRBV5-4
D: .
length: 16
size: many
CDR3: CASRDGRTIGGNEQFF
DNA: TGTGCCAGCAGGGACGGGAGGACAATAGGGGGCAATGAGCAGTTCTTC

J: TRBJ2-7
V: TRBV5-1
D: TRBD2
length: 14
size: medium-sized
CDR3: CASSFGTSDREQYF
DNA: TGCGCCAGCAGCTTCGGGACTAGCGACAGAGAGCAGTACTTC

J: TRBJ2-5
V: TRBV7-2
D: .
length: 11
size: few
CDR3: CASSLDRTQYF
DNA: TGTGCCAGCAGCTTAGACCGGACCCAGTACTTC

J: TRBJ2-2
V: TRBV20-1
D: .
length: 14
size: .
CDR3: CSAVSRRGAGELFF
DNA: TGCAGTGCTGTCTCCCGTCGGGGTGCCGGGGAGCTGTTTTTT

J: TRBJ2-3
V: TRBV5-1
D: TRBD1
length: 16
size: few
CDR3: CASTKPGQGRADTQYF
DNA: TGCGCCAGCACCAAACCGGGACAGGGAAGAGCAGATACGCAGTATTTT

J: TRBJ1-4
V: TRBV7-2
D: TRBD1
length: 13
size: .
CDR3: CASRGQTNEKLFF
DNA: TGTGCCAGCAGGGGACAGACTAATGAAAAACTGTTTTTT